This is a list of T cell receptor beta chains from one sample in a study of blood T cells in healthy people across ages. TCRdb re-called the 5' RACE reads through MiXCR, storing one row per CDR3 protein. The data contain 700,000 to 900,000 distinct CDR3 sequences, 53% of them singletons. The sample consisted of blood. The source is a man at least 80 years old in good health. Both conserved end residues are part of each CDR3. Each record gives: V gene, D gene, clone size, J gene, CDR3 protein, CDR3 DNA. The D gene is left open where the match is weak. Size tells how often a clone was seen (once, few, many) or the class of an expanded clone, and some rows leave it out.

v_call: TRBV20-1
d_call: TRBD1
clone_size: .
j_call: TRBJ2-1
cdr3_aa: CSASDTGTGSYNEQFF
cdr3_nt: TGCAGTGCTAGTGACACCGGGACAGGCTCCTACAATGAGCAGTTCTTC

v_call: TRBV7-9
d_call: .
clone_size: .
j_call: TRBJ2-6
cdr3_aa: CASSSSVRRANVLTF
cdr3_nt: TGTGCCAGCAGCTCGTCAGTGCGTCGGGCCAACGTCCTGACTTTC

v_call: TRBV7-2
d_call: TRBD2
clone_size: few
j_call: TRBJ2-5
cdr3_aa: CASSRTSGKTQYF
cdr3_nt: TGTGCCAGCAGCCGGACTAGCGGGAAGACCCAGTACTTC

v_call: TRBV7-8
d_call: .
clone_size: once
j_call: TRBJ2-6
cdr3_aa: CASSLVGRTASFGANVLTF
cdr3_nt: TGTGCCAGTAGCTTAGTGGGACGGACTGCATCGTTTGGGGCCAACGTCCTGACTTTC

v_call: TRBV20-1
d_call: .
clone_size: .
j_call: TRBJ2-1
cdr3_aa: CSARDRGRGDNEQFF
cdr3_nt: TGCAGTGCTAGAGATCGTGGCAGGGGGGACAATGAGCAGTTCTTC

v_call: TRBV20-1
d_call: TRBD1
clone_size: once
j_call: TRBJ2-5
cdr3_aa: CSARTGAINEQYF
cdr3_nt: TGCAGTGCTAGGACAGGGGCGATCAATGAGCAGTACTTC

v_call: TRBV28
d_call: .
clone_size: .
j_call: TRBJ1-2
cdr3_aa: CASSFHSYYGYTF
cdr3_nt: TGTGCCAGCAGTTTCCACAGCTACTATGGCTACACCTTC

v_call: TRBV3-1
d_call: TRBD2
clone_size: .
j_call: TRBJ2-7
cdr3_aa: CASSLPGTSDNEQYF
cdr3_nt: TGTGCCAGCAGCCTCCCCGGGACTAGTGACAATGAGCAGTACTTC

v_call: TRBV20-1
d_call: .
clone_size: few
j_call: TRBJ2-5
cdr3_aa: CSANPIWGREEQYF
cdr3_nt: TGCAGTGCTAACCCCATCTGGGGGAGAGAGGAGCAGTACTTC

v_call: TRBV4-2
d_call: TRBD2
clone_size: few
j_call: TRBJ2-1
cdr3_aa: CASSLGLAGDIEQFF
cdr3_nt: TGTGCCAGCAGCCTAGGACTAGCGGGAGATATTGAGCAGTTCTTC

v_call: TRBV9
d_call: TRBD2
clone_size: few
j_call: TRBJ2-3
cdr3_aa: CASSVSSGRATDTQYF
cdr3_nt: TGTGCCAGCAGCGTTTCCAGCGGGAGGGCTACAGATACGCAGTATTTT

v_call: TRBV6-5
d_call: .
clone_size: .
j_call: TRBJ2-2
cdr3_aa: CASSRRLGTGELFF
cdr3_nt: TGTGCCAGCAGCCGCAGGTTGGGCACCGGGGAGCTGTTTTTT

v_call: TRBV6-5
d_call: .
clone_size: .
j_call: TRBJ2-7
cdr3_aa: CASSYSRRLYEQYF
cdr3_nt: TGTGCCAGCAGTTATAGTCGCAGGTTGTACGAGCAGTACTTC

v_call: TRBV5-5
d_call: .
clone_size: .
j_call: TRBJ2-7
cdr3_aa: CASSLALGQGYEQYF
cdr3_nt: TGTGCCAGCAGCTTGGCCCTCGGGCAGGGCTACGAGCAGTACTTC

v_call: TRBV12-3/TRBV12-4
d_call: .
clone_size: many
j_call: TRBJ2-2
cdr3_aa: CASSFQVNGELFF
cdr3_nt: TGTGCCAGCAGTTTCCAAGTAAACGGGGAGCTGTTTTTT

v_call: TRBV2
d_call: TRBD2
clone_size: .
j_call: TRBJ2-1
cdr3_aa: CASQRESSYNEQFF
cdr3_nt: TGTGCCAGCCAGCGGGAGAGCTCCTACAATGAGCAGTTCTTC

v_call: TRBV12-3/TRBV12-4
d_call: .
clone_size: .
j_call: TRBJ2-5
cdr3_aa: CASSFKSAATQETQYF
cdr3_nt: TGTGCCAGCAGTTTTAAGTCTGCCGCCACCCAAGAGACCCAGTACTTC

v_call: TRBV3-1
d_call: .
clone_size: .
j_call: TRBJ2-1
cdr3_aa: CASEARGNEQFF
cdr3_nt: TGTGCCAGCGAAGCTAGAGGGAATGAGCAGTTCTTC

v_call: TRBV14
d_call: TRBD2
clone_size: once
j_call: TRBJ2-1
cdr3_aa: CASSPGQRGTNEQFF
cdr3_nt: TGTGCCAGCAGCCCTGGCCAGCGGGGGACCAATGAGCAGTTCTTC

v_call: TRBV5-5
d_call: .
clone_size: few
j_call: TRBJ1-2
cdr3_aa: CASSLALGGNYGYTF
cdr3_nt: TGTGCCAGCAGCTTGGCCTTGGGAGGGAACTATGGCTACACCTTC

v_call: TRBV29-1
d_call: .
clone_size: few
j_call: TRBJ2-1
cdr3_aa: CSVEGRRGSSYNEQFF
cdr3_nt: TGCAGCGTTGAAGGGAGGCGGGGAAGCTCCTACAATGAGCAGTTCTTC

v_call: TRBV20-1
d_call: .
clone_size: .
j_call: TRBJ2-1
cdr3_aa: CSARSSATYNEQFF
cdr3_nt: TGCAGTGCTAGATCCAGCGCGACTTACAATGAGCAGTTCTTC

v_call: TRBV20-1
d_call: .
clone_size: .
j_call: TRBJ2-4
cdr3_aa: CSAGRDEQYF
cdr3_nt: TGCAGTGCGGGAAGGGATGAGCAGTACTTC

v_call: TRBV6-1
d_call: TRBD2
clone_size: .
j_call: TRBJ2-5
cdr3_aa: CASSGGGGKSWDQETQYF
cdr3_nt: TGTGCCAGCAGTGGGGGGGGAGGGAAGAGCTGGGACCAAGAGACCCAGTACTTC

v_call: TRBV28
d_call: .
clone_size: once
j_call: TRBJ1-3
cdr3_aa: CASRGQFPASGNTIYF
cdr3_nt: TGTGCCAGCAGAGGACAGTTCCCAGCCTCTGGAAACACCATATATTTT

v_call: TRBV7-8
d_call: TRBD1
clone_size: once
j_call: TRBJ2-5
cdr3_aa: CASSFSDRGTEEQYF
cdr3_nt: TGTGCCAGCAGCTTCTCGGACAGGGGCACAGAAGAGCAGTACTTC

v_call: TRBV5-5
d_call: TRBD1
clone_size: once
j_call: TRBJ1-2
cdr3_aa: CASSLRLRGTGLYGYTF
cdr3_nt: TGTGCCAGCAGCCTGCGGTTGAGGGGGACAGGTCTTTATGGCTACACCTTC

v_call: TRBV7-2
d_call: .
clone_size: .
j_call: TRBJ1-2
cdr3_aa: CASSPSSGGVYYGYTF
cdr3_nt: TGTGCCAGCAGCCCATCATCCGGCGGGGTATACTATGGCTACACCTTC

v_call: TRBV20-1
d_call: .
clone_size: .
j_call: TRBJ2-7
cdr3_aa: CSAADYHEQYF
cdr3_nt: TGCAGTGCCGCGGACTACCACGAGCAGTACTTC

v_call: TRBV2
d_call: TRBD2
clone_size: .
j_call: TRBJ2-1
cdr3_aa: CASAGLAVNEQFF
cdr3_nt: TGTGCCAGCGCGGGACTAGCTGTGAATGAGCAGTTCTTC

v_call: TRBV12-3/TRBV12-4
d_call: .
clone_size: few
j_call: TRBJ1-2
cdr3_aa: CASSLGAGYTF
cdr3_nt: TGTGCCAGCAGTCTGGGGGCCGGCTACACCTTC

v_call: TRBV10-2
d_call: TRBD1
clone_size: .
j_call: TRBJ1-1
cdr3_aa: CASSWTGRGTEAFF
cdr3_nt: TGCGCCAGCAGTTGGACAGGGAGGGGCACTGAAGCTTTCTTT

v_call: TRBV10-3
d_call: .
clone_size: few
j_call: TRBJ2-7
cdr3_aa: CASAGQGIYEQYF
cdr3_nt: TGTGCCAGCGCGGGACAAGGAATCTACGAGCAGTACTTC

v_call: TRBV28
d_call: .
clone_size: .
j_call: TRBJ1-2
cdr3_aa: CASSVGTLHGYTF
cdr3_nt: TGTGCCAGCAGTGTCGGGACACTACATGGCTACACCTTC

v_call: TRBV4-1
d_call: .
clone_size: few
j_call: TRBJ1-4
cdr3_aa: CASSRPFGEKLFF
cdr3_nt: TGCGCCAGCAGCCGCCCCTTCGGGGAAAAACTGTTTTTT

v_call: TRBV6-1
d_call: .
clone_size: .
j_call: TRBJ2-7
cdr3_aa: CASRLRTVNEQYF
cdr3_nt: TGTGCCAGCCGTCTTAGGACAGTAAACGAGCAGTACTTC

v_call: TRBV20-1
d_call: .
clone_size: .
j_call: TRBJ2-5
cdr3_aa: CSALPVTGGGETQYF
cdr3_nt: TGCAGTGCCCTGCCCGTCACAGGCGGTGGGGAGACCCAGTACTTC

v_call: TRBV15
d_call: .
clone_size: .
j_call: TRBJ2-3
cdr3_aa: CATSRDLAPDTQYF
cdr3_nt: TGTGCCACCAGCAGAGATTTAGCGCCAGATACGCAGTATTTT

v_call: TRBV11-2
d_call: TRBD1
clone_size: few
j_call: TRBJ2-5
cdr3_aa: CASSQGRQGRQETQYF
cdr3_nt: TGTGCCAGCAGCCAAGGAAGACAGGGGCGCCAAGAGACCCAGTACTTC

v_call: TRBV5-1
d_call: .
clone_size: .
j_call: TRBJ2-1
cdr3_aa: CASSSTLPSEQFF
cdr3_nt: TGCGCCAGCAGCTCCACTCTCCCGAGTGAGCAGTTCTTC

v_call: TRBV12-3/TRBV12-4
d_call: .
clone_size: once
j_call: TRBJ1-5
cdr3_aa: CASSFDSVNQPQHF
cdr3_nt: TGTGCCAGCAGTTTTGATAGTGTCAATCAGCCCCAGCATTTT

v_call: TRBV27
d_call: TRBD2
clone_size: .
j_call: TRBJ2-1
cdr3_aa: CASSFAGLGDYNEQFF
cdr3_nt: TGTGCCAGCAGTTTTGCGGGACTAGGTGACTACAATGAGCAGTTCTTC

v_call: TRBV20-1
d_call: .
clone_size: once
j_call: TRBJ1-6
cdr3_aa: CSARRSGAGSPLHF
cdr3_nt: TGCAGTGCTAGACGGTCGGGGGCGGGTTCACCCCTCCACTTT

v_call: TRBV4-1
d_call: TRBD1
clone_size: .
j_call: TRBJ2-1
cdr3_aa: CASSHSRGLSSYNEQFF
cdr3_nt: TGCGCCAGCAGCCATTCCAGGGGGCTTAGCTCCTACAATGAGCAGTTCTTC

v_call: TRBV30
d_call: .
clone_size: few
j_call: TRBJ2-4
cdr3_aa: CASVFPNQIGIQYF
cdr3_nt: TGTGCCTCCGTATTCCCGAACCAGATTGGGATTCAGTACTTC

v_call: TRBV3-1
d_call: .
clone_size: .
j_call: TRBJ1-6
cdr3_aa: CASSQSGTTYNSPLHF
cdr3_nt: TGTGCCAGCAGCCAATCAGGGACTACATATAATTCACCCCTCCACTTT

v_call: TRBV24-1
d_call: .
clone_size: .
j_call: TRBJ2-1
cdr3_aa: CATSDSNEQFF
cdr3_nt: TGTGCCACCAGTGATAGCAATGAGCAGTTCTTC

v_call: TRBV10-2
d_call: .
clone_size: .
j_call: TRBJ2-7
cdr3_aa: CASSDVGVGENYEQYF
cdr3_nt: TGCGCCAGCAGTGATGTTGGGGTGGGAGAGAACTACGAGCAGTACTTC

v_call: TRBV5-6
d_call: .
clone_size: .
j_call: TRBJ2-5
cdr3_aa: CASSSEQGSILGTQYF
cdr3_nt: TGTGCCAGCAGCTCCGAGCAGGGGAGTATACTCGGGACCCAGTACTTC

v_call: TRBV12-3/TRBV12-4
d_call: TRBD1
clone_size: .
j_call: TRBJ2-7
cdr3_aa: CASRAGTGRYEQYF
cdr3_nt: TGTGCCAGCAGAGCCGGGACAGGGCGGTACGAGCAGTACTTC

v_call: TRBV3-1
d_call: .
clone_size: .
j_call: TRBJ2-2
cdr3_aa: CASNQNTGELFF
cdr3_nt: TGTGCCAGCAACCAAAACACCGGGGAGCTGTTTTTT

v_call: TRBV10-3
d_call: .
clone_size: .
j_call: TRBJ2-4
cdr3_aa: CATSEAKNIQYF
cdr3_nt: TGTGCCACCAGTGAGGCCAAAAACATTCAGTACTTC

v_call: TRBV21-1
d_call: .
clone_size: .
j_call: TRBJ2-7
cdr3_aa: CASSKGSLDSYNEQYF
cdr3_nt: TGTGCCAGCAGCAAAGGGTCCCTAGACTCCTACAATGAGCAGTACTTC

v_call: TRBV12-3/TRBV12-4
d_call: .
clone_size: .
j_call: TRBJ2-3
cdr3_aa: CASSFTGKHRYAYF
cdr3_nt: TGTGCCAGCAGTTTCACAGGGAAGCACAGATACGCGTATTTT

v_call: TRBV12-3/TRBV12-4
d_call: TRBD2
clone_size: .
j_call: TRBJ2-1
cdr3_aa: CASRELAGGYNEQFF
cdr3_nt: TGTGCCAGCAGAGAATTAGCGGGAGGGTACAATGAGCAGTTCTTC

v_call: TRBV10-3
d_call: .
clone_size: .
j_call: TRBJ1-2
cdr3_aa: CATSDTNYGYTF
cdr3_nt: TGTGCCACCTCGGACACCAACTATGGCTACACCTTC

v_call: TRBV29-1
d_call: .
clone_size: .
j_call: TRBJ2-7
cdr3_aa: CSGGPSSYNEQYF
cdr3_nt: TGCAGCGGGGGACCGAGCTCCTACAATGAGCAGTACTTC